A single sample gave rise to the 17 T cell receptor beta chains below, sequenced in a study of spatial heterogeneity in lung cancer. TCRdb passed the 5' RACE reads through MiXCR, listing each CDR3 protein once. The repertoire includes tens of thousands of distinct CDR3 sequences, more than 6.5% of them detected once, and 9.4% sits in the top ten. Indicated time point: blood at routine non-recurrence follow-up after resection. This sample comprised PBMCs, obtained at follow-up. The receptors stem from a male donor with early-stage non-small cell lung cancer.

This clonotype was counted many times. The chain employs TRBV11-2 and TRBJ1-4; D is unclear. Trimming removed 7 bases from V and 5 bases from J, with 14 bases in between. From germline, CDR1 is SGHAT and CDR2 FQNNGV. There are 14 residues in the CDR3. The CDR3 nucleotides are TGTGCCAGCAATATGGGCCTTCCAAATGAAAAACTGTTTTTT. Protein: CASNMGLPNEKLFF.

This clonotype was picked up many times. The V gene is TRBV2, the J gene TRBJ1-5, with D tentatively TRBD1 (6 bases). CDR1 is SNHLY and CDR2 is FYNNEI in the germline V gene. The germline V and J ends were trimmed by 6 bases and 4 bases, with 19 bases remaining between them. This CDR3 is 16 amino acids long. DNA for the CDR3: TGTGCCAGCAGCGGGGTGTACAGGGAGCCAAATCAGCCCCAGCATTTT. It specifies CASSGVYREPNQPQHF. Full variable domain (rest looked up from reference TRBV2 and TRBJ1-5): EPEVTQTPSHQVTQMGQEVILRCVPISNHLYFYWYRQILGQKVEFLVSFYNNEISEKSEIFDDQFSVERPDGSNFTLKIRSTKLEDSAMYFCASSGVYREPNQPQHFGDGTRLSIL.

This clonotype was observed many times. The chain has TRBV7-9 and TRBJ2-7; the D gene could be TRBD1 or TRBD2 (5 bases each). Germline lookup yields CDR1 SEHNR and CDR2 FQNEAQ (reference sequence). The CDR3 extends over 14 amino acids. V was clipped by 5 bases and J by 0 bases, with 11 bases between them. The CDR3, as DNA: TGTGCCAGCAGCCAATACGGGACCTCCTACGAGCAGTACTTC. The encoded protein is CASSQYGTSYEQYF.

The sample holds many counts of this clonotype. V usage is TRBV6-5 and J usage is TRBJ2-1; 8 positions match TRBD1. Germline V gene data show CDR1 as MNHEY and CDR2 as SVGAGI. This CDR3 region has 18 residues. V lost 6 bases, J lost 2 bases, and 15 bases stayed unmatched. The CDR3 reads CASSLGQGGSSTYNEQFF. CDR3 DNA sequence: TGTGCCAGCAGCCTCGGACAGGGTGGGTCTAGCACCTACAATGAGCAGTTCTTC.

This clonotype was counted many times. The chain employs TRBV24-1 and TRBJ2-1; no definite D call. Trimming took off 5 bases at V and 2 bases at J, with 3 bases between the two ends. The CDR3 runs 12 residues. The germline gives CDR1 KGHDR, CDR2 SFDVKD. CDR3 residues: CATSGTYNEQFF. CDR3 bases: TGTGCCACCAGTGGCACCTACAATGAGCAGTTCTTC.

This clonotype was counted ten times or more. The rearrangement uses TRBV7-3 and TRBJ2-2, with TRBD2 identical over 7 bases. Trimming removed 8 bases from V and 2 bases from J; junction bases left unmatched: 2. Germline V lookup: CDR1 SGHTA, CDR2 FQGTGA. The CDR3 runs to 13 residues. CDR3 loop: CASRGRNTGELFF. CDR3 bases: TGTGCCAGCCGCGGGAGAAACACCGGGGAGCTGTTTTTT. The full variable domain, rest sourced from reference TRBV7-3 and TRBJ2-2, is GAGVSQTPSNKVTEKGKYVELRCDPISGHTALYWYRQSLGQGPEFLIYFQGTGAADDSGLPNDRFFAVRPEGSVSTLKIQRTERGDSAVYLCASRGRNTGELFFGEGSRLTVL.

This clonotype was seen ten or more times. This chain connects TRBV7-9 to TRBJ2-2; 12 bases agree with TRBD2. The CDR3 has 16 residues. Trimming took 4 bases from V and 2 from J; bases not matched to a gene: 2. Germline lookup yields CDR1 SEHNR and CDR2 FQNEAQ (reference sequence). The CDR3 bases are TGTGCCAGCAGCTCGGGACTAGCGGGTAACACCGGGGAGCTGTTTTTT. Translation gives CASSSGLAGNTGELFF.

This clonotype was picked up one time. This could be a read error, since a much larger clone is one nucleotide away. The CDR3 here is CASSVSSHNEQFF. The CDR3 nucleotides are TGCGCCAGCAGCGTGAGCTCCCACAATGAGCAGTTCTTC. This chain connects TRBV5-1 to TRBJ2-1; no reliable D call. CDR1 SGHRS and CDR2 YFSETQ come from the germline V gene. This CDR3 region has 13 residues.

This clonotype was found many times. V usage is TRBV27 and J usage is TRBJ1-5, with TRBD1 as a possible D gene (6 bases). Trimming removed 4 bases at V and 9 bases at J, with 19 bases between. The length of the CDR3 is 15 residues. Germline V gene data show CDR1 as MNHEY and CDR2 as SMNVEV (reference sequence). Written as DNA, the CDR3 is TGTGCCAGCAGTTCCGGGACATCTAGTGTAAGGCCCCAGCATTTT. It translates to CASSSGTSSVRPQHF.

The V and J genes are TRBV10-2 and TRBJ2-2, with a tentative D call TRBD2 (5 bases). Trimming took off 4 bases at V and 6 bases at J, with 12 bases between the two ends. Germline V CDR1 and CDR2: WSHSY, SAAADI. The CDR3 spans 14 residues. CDR3 region: CASSADLAPGELFF. In DNA form, the CDR3 reads TGCGCCAGCAGTGCCGACTTAGCGCCCGGGGAGCTGTTTTTT.

This clonotype was seen many times. The chain couples TRBV7-2 to TRBJ2-7; the D gene is possibly TRBD1 (6 bases). The V end was cut by 3 bases, the J end by 5 bases, with 8 bases between. The CDR3 has 12 residues. CDR1 SGHTA and CDR2 FQGNSA come from the germline V gene. As DNA, the CDR3 is TGTGCCAGCAGCTTTACAGGGCACGAGCAGTACTTC. It encodes CASSFTGHEQYF.

This clonotype turned up a few times. This chain links TRBV13 with TRBJ2-2; 9 bases align to TRBD2. This CDR3 contains 16 residues. Germline CDR1 PRHDT, CDR2 FYEKMQ (reference sequence). Trimming took 4 bases from V and 3 from J; bases not matched to a gene: 6. The CDR3, as DNA: TGTGCCAGCAGCTGGTCCCTAGCGGGGTACACCGGGGAGCTGTTTTTT. Protein: CASSWSLAGYTGELFF.

This clonotype was observed at least ten times. The V gene is TRBV11-1, the J gene TRBJ2-4; no reliable D call. V lost 2 bases to trimming and J lost 5 bases, with 7 bases between them. In germline, CDR1 is SGHAT, CDR2 FQDESV (reference sequence). This CDR3 has 13 amino acids. CDR3 in amino acids: CASSLLSENIQYF. The CDR3 DNA sequence: TGTGCCAGCAGCTTATTGAGCGAAAACATTCAGTACTTC.

This chain uses TRBV20-1 with TRBJ1-5; TRBD1 is a possible D gene (6 bases). This CDR3 comprises 12 residues. Germline loops: CDR1 DFQATT, CDR2 SNEGSKA (reference sequence). In DNA, the CDR3 is TGCAGCGCCCTTACAGGGAGCCAGGCCCAGCATTTT. It encodes CSALTGSQAQHF.

There are many counts of this clonotype. The chain has TRBV4-1 and TRBJ2-5; D gene unclear. V was pared by 8 bases and J by 2 bases, with 18 bases between. The CDR3 has 15 residues. Looked up from germline, CDR1 is MGHRA and CDR2 is YSYEKL. This chain's CDR3 is CASCTFFGAQETQYF. The CDR3, as DNA: TGCGCCAGCTGCACGTTCTTTGGCGCGCAAGAGACCCAGTACTTC.

This clonotype was detected ten times or more. This chain uses TRBV20-1 with TRBJ1-2, with a tentative D call TRBD1 (6 bases). This CDR3 is built from 14 residues. V shed 0 bases and J shed 8 bases, with 16 bases lying between them. Looked up from germline, CDR1 is DFQATT and CDR2 is SNEGSKA (reference sequence). The CDR3 region has the DNA TGCAGTGCTAGAGATCGATGGACAGCTACCGGCTACACCTTC. It yields the protein CSARDRWTATGYTF.

In its sample, this clonotype was seen many times. The V call is TRBV20-1, the J call TRBJ2-4; D is unclear. Germline V gene sequence: CDR1 DFQATT, CDR2 SNEGSKA (reference sequence). The CDR3 consists of 16 residues. The germline V and J ends were trimmed by 2 bases and 9 bases, with 23 bases remaining between them. CDR3 in amino acids: CSARIGSWSGVGIQYF. CDR3 nucleotide sequence: TGCAGTGCTAGAATCGGATCGTGGTCAGGAGTGGGCATTCAGTACTTC.